This T cell receptor beta chain came from a study of cytomegalovirus exposure and HLA in healthy donors. This CDR3 is built from 14 residues. The germline V and J ends were trimmed by 6 bases and 0 bases, with 9 bases remaining between them. From germline, CDR1 is MNHNY and CDR2 SVGAGI (reference sequence). The PCR contained 60 Vbeta and 13 Jbeta primers. Using immunoSEQ multiplex PCR, the repertoire was profiled, and TCRdb retains in-frame clones only, with some absent. The sample has roughly 96,000 clones; about four fifths are singletons. V gene TRBV6-6 combines with J gene TRBJ1-3, with D perhaps matching TRBD1 (5 bases). Sequenced input: PBMCs. This clonotype originated in a female donor in good health and CMV-seropositive. CDR3 residues: CASSRGDSGNTIYF. For the CDR3, the DNA is TGTGCCAGCAGCCGGGGGGACTCTGGAAACACCATATATTTT.